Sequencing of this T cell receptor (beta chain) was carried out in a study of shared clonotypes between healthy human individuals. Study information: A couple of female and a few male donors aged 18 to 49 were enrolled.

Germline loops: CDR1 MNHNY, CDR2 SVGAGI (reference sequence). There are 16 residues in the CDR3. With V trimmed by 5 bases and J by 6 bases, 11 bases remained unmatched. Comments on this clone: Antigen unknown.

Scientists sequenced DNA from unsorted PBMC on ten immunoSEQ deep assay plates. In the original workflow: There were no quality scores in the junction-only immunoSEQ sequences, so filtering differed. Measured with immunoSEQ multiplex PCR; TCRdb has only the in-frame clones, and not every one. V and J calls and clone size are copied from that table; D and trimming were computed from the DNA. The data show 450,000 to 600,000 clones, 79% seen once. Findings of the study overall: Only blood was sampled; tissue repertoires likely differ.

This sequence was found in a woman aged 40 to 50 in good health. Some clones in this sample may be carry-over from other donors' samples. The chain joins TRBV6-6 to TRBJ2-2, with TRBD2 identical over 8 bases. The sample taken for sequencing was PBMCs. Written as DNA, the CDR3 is TGTGCCAGCAGTCCACTAGGACTAGCCTGGGCCGGGGAGCTGTTTTTT. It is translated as CASSPLGLAWAGELFF.